Given below is one T cell receptor (beta chain) in context. The data are from a study of blood T cell repertoires in COVID-19. Across the whole study: Donors in the United States, Italy and Spain gave samples during acute or convalescent COVID-19. Sample material is recorded as cDNA or gDNA derived from T cells, B-cell-depleted T cells, or PBMCs.

Original processing methods: Estimates of nucleated cell counts were drawn from the amplification of reference gene primers. Profiling relied on immunoSEQ multiplex PCR, and the TCRdb table lists in-frame clones only, not all of them. Clone size and V and J calls were adopted from that table, with D and trimming inferred from the DNA. The sample has under 60,000 clones; less than 90% are singletons. This CDR3 is 14 amino acids long. Germline assignment: CDR1 MDHEN and CDR2 SYDVKM. Trimming removed 6 bases at V and 6 bases at J, with 18 bases between. The sequencing input was peripheral blood. This chain uses TRBV28 with TRBJ2-7, with D perhaps TRBD1 (5 bases). The receptor's source is a human donor in a cohort sampled during active COVID-19. The CDR3 DNA reads TGTGCCAGCAGCTATTTTAATGGGGCTTCCGAGCAGTACTTC. Translation: CASSYFNGASEQYF.